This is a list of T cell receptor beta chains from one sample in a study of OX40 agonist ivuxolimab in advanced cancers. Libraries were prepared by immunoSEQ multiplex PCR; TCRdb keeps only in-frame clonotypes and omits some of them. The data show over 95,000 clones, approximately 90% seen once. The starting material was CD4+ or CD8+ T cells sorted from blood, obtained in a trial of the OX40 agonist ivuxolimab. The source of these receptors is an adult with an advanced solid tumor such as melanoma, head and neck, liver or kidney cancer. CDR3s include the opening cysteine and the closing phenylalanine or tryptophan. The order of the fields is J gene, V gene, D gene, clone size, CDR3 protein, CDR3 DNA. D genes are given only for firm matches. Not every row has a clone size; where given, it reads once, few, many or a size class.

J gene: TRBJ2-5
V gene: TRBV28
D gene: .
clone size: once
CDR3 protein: CASSSTSYLPYF
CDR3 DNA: TGTGCCAGCAGTTCGACATCCTATCTTCCGTACTTC

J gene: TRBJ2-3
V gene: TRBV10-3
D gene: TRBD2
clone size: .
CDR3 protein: CATRAPGGTGYF
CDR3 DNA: TGTGCCACCCGAGCTCCGGGGGGTACCGGGTATTTT

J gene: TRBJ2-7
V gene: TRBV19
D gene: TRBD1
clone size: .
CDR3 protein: CASNHPGQGIYEQYF
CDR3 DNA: TGTGCCAGTAACCATCCGGGACAGGGGATTTACGAGCAGTACTTC

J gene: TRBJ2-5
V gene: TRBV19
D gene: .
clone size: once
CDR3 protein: CASSIPTSQETQYF
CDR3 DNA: TGTGCCAGTAGTATTCCGACTAGCCAAGAGACCCAGTACTTC

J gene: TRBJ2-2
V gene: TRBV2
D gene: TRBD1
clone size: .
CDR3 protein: CASSTDRVRTGELFF
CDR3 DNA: TGTGCCAGCAGTACCGACAGGGTTCGCACCGGGGAGCTGTTTTTT

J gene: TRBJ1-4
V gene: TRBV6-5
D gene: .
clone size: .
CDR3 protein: CASSYLRSTNEKLFF
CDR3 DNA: TGTGCCAGCAGTTACCTGCGGTCAACTAATGAAAAACTGTTTTTT

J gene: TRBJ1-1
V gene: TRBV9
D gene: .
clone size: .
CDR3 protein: CASSDESGSRGTEAFF
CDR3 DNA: TGTGCCAGCAGCGATGAATCTGGGTCGCGGGGCACTGAAGCTTTCTTT

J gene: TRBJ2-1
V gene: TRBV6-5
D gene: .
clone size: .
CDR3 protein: CASSPRSSYNEQFF
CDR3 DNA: TGTGCCAGCAGCCCCAGGAGCTCCTACAATGAGCAGTTCTTC

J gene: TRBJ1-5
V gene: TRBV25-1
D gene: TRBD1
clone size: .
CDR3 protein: CASSESRGLGSNQPQHF
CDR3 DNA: TGTGCCAGCAGTGAGTCAAGGGGGCTGGGAAGCAATCAGCCCCAGCATTTT

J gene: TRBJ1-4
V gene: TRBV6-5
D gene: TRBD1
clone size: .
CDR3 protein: CASSRDRSNEKLFF
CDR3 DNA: TGTGCCAGCAGCCGGGACAGGTCTAATGAAAAACTGTTTTTT

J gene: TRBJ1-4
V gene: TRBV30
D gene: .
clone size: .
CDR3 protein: CAWGLRTQSTNEKLFF
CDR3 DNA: TGTGCCTGGGGACTCCGAACCCAATCAACTAATGAAAAACTGTTTTTT

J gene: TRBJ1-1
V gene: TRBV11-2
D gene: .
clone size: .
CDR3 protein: CASSPGPANTEAFF
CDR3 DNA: TGTGCCAGCAGCCCGGGACCGGCGAACACTGAAGCTTTCTTT

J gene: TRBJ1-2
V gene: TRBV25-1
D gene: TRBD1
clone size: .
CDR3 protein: CASSDPGQVHGYTF
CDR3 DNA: TGTGCCAGCAGTGACCCTGGACAGGTCCATGGCTACACCTTC

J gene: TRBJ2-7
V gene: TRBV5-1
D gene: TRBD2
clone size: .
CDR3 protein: CASSLAGLAGGLSYEQYF
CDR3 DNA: TGCGCCAGCAGCTTGGCGGGACTAGCGGGGGGTCTCTCCTACGAGCAGTACTTC

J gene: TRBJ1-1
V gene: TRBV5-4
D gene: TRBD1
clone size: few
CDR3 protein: CASSQRRPGQGANTEAFF
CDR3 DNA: TGTGCCAGCAGCCAACGACGGCCGGGACAGGGGGCGAACACTGAAGCTTTCTTT

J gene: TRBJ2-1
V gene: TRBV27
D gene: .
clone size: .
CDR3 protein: CASSRIPRDGKHNEQFF
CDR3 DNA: TGTGCCAGCAGCCGCATTCCCCGGGACGGTAAACACAATGAGCAGTTCTTC

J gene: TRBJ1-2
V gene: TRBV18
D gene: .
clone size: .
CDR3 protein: CASSSLPTNYGYTF
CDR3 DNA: TGTGCCAGCTCATCACTACCGACTAACTATGGCTACACCTTC

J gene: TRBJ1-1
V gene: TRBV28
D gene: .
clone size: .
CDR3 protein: CASARSQNTEAFF
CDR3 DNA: TGTGCCTCCGCCCGCTCGCAGAACACTGAAGCTTTCTTT

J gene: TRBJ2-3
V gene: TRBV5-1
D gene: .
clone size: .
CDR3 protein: CASSPIPGGGTDTQYF
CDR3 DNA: TGCGCCAGCAGCCCTATACCAGGGGGAGGGACAGATACGCAGTATTTT

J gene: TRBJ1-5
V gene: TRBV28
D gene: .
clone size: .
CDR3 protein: CASSLEWGNQPQHF
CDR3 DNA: TGTGCCAGCAGTTTAGAGTGGGGAAATCAGCCCCAGCATTTT

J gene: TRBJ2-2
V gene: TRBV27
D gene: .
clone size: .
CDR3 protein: CASHRTGELFF
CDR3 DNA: TGTGCCAGCCACCGGACCGGGGAGCTGTTTTTT

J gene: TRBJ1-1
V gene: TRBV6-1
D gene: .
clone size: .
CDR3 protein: CASSEEGMGTEAFF
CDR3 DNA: TGTGCCAGCAGTGAGGAAGGGATGGGCACTGAAGCTTTCTTT

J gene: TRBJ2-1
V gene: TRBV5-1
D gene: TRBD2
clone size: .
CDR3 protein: CASSLLPLGLAGKKSNEQFF
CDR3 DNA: TGCGCCAGCAGCTTGCTCCCCCTTGGACTAGCGGGGAAAAAGAGTAATGAGCAGTTCTTC

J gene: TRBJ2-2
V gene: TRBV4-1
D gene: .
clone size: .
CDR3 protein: CASSQDRDTGELFF
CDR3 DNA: TGCGCCAGCAGCCAAGACCGGGACACCGGGGAGCTGTTTTTT

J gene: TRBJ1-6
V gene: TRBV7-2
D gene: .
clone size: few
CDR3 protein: CASSLRGIESLHF
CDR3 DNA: TGTGCCAGCAGCTTACGGGGTATAGAATCCCTCCACTTT

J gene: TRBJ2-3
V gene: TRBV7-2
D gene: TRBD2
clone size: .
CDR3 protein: CASSPRLAGADTQYF
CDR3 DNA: TGTGCCAGCAGCCCTCGACTAGCGGGGGCCGATACGCAGTATTTT